These T cell receptor beta chains were read from a single sample in a study of early T cells in non-severe SARS-CoV-2 infection. Each CDR3 protein is one row after TCRdb ran MiXCR on the 5' RACE reads. The sample records tens of thousands of distinct CDR3 sequences, roughly 15% being singletons. Sequenced here: whole blood, sampled at baseline. These receptors came from an adult who was a healthcare worker with PCR-confirmed SARS-CoV-2 infection or an uninfected control (not recorded which). Each CDR3 is given with its conserved first and last residue. Each record gives: clone size, V gene, J gene, D gene, CDR3 protein, CDR3 DNA. A D gene is named only where the DNA matches it firmly. Rows give clone size only sometimes, using once, few, many, or a class for an expanded clone.

clone_size: few; v_call: TRBV20-1; j_call: TRBJ2-1; d_call: TRBD2; cdr3_aa: CSARRAGNEQFF; cdr3_nt: TGCAGTGCTAGACGAGCGGGAAATGAGCAGTTCTTC
clone_size: NA; v_call: TRBV7-3; j_call: TRBJ2-2; d_call: TRBD1; cdr3_aa: CASRRTGATGELFF; cdr3_nt: TGTGCCAGCAGAAGGACAGGAGCTACCGGGGAGCTGTTTTTT
clone_size: few; v_call: TRBV7-9; j_call: TRBJ1-5; d_call: NA; cdr3_aa: CASSYAGNQPQHF; cdr3_nt: TGTGCCAGCAGCTATGCAGGGAATCAGCCCCAGCATTTT
clone_size: few; v_call: TRBV12-3/TRBV12-4; j_call: TRBJ2-1; d_call: NA; cdr3_aa: CASSLGSEQFF; cdr3_nt: TGTGCCAGCAGTTTAGGGTCAGAGCAGTTCTTC
clone_size: many; v_call: TRBV6-5; j_call: TRBJ2-3; d_call: NA; cdr3_aa: CASRLWRGATDTQYF; cdr3_nt: TGTGCCAGCAGACTATGGCGGGGAGCCACAGATACGCAGTATTTT
clone_size: NA; v_call: TRBV7-2; j_call: TRBJ1-6; d_call: NA; cdr3_aa: CASSRTGGGSYNSPLHF; cdr3_nt: TGTGCCAGCAGCCGAACTGGTGGCGGTTCCTATAATTCACCCCTCCACTTT
clone_size: few; v_call: TRBV12-3/TRBV12-4; j_call: TRBJ1-1; d_call: NA; cdr3_aa: CASSVWFGGAHMNTEAFF; cdr3_nt: TGTGCCAGCTCAGTTTGGTTCGGCGGTGCCCATATGAACACTGAAGCTTTCTTT
clone_size: many; v_call: TRBV14; j_call: TRBJ1-1; d_call: NA; cdr3_aa: CASSPGGNTEAFF; cdr3_nt: TGTGCCAGCAGCCCCGGGGGGAACACTGAAGCTTTCTTT
clone_size: NA; v_call: TRBV20-1; j_call: TRBJ2-3; d_call: NA; cdr3_aa: CSAPLGGAFTDTQYF; cdr3_nt: TGCAGTGCTCCACTCGGAGGGGCGTTCACAGATACGCAGTATTTT
clone_size: many; v_call: TRBV20-1; j_call: TRBJ2-5; d_call: TRBD2; cdr3_aa: CSADRGRAAETQYF; cdr3_nt: TGCAGTGCCGATCGAGGGAGGGCCGCGGAGACCCAGTACTTC
clone_size: few; v_call: TRBV11-1; j_call: TRBJ2-1; d_call: TRBD2; cdr3_aa: CASSSYSSGRALGEQFF; cdr3_nt: TGTGCCAGCAGCTCATATTCTAGCGGGAGGGCCCTCGGTGAGCAGTTCTTC
clone_size: few; v_call: TRBV20-1; j_call: TRBJ2-7; d_call: NA; cdr3_aa: CSARVFQDLTRVDEQYF; cdr3_nt: TGCAGTGCTAGAGTTTTCCAAGACCTCACTAGAGTCGACGAGCAGTACTTC
clone_size: few; v_call: TRBV25-1; j_call: TRBJ2-1; d_call: TRBD2; cdr3_aa: CASSVPSGRSHEQFF; cdr3_nt: TGTGCCAGCAGTGTTCCTAGCGGGAGAAGTCATGAGCAGTTCTTC
clone_size: many; v_call: TRBV20-1; j_call: TRBJ2-1; d_call: NA; cdr3_aa: CSASGNNNEQFF; cdr3_nt: TGCAGTGCTAGCGGGAATAACAATGAGCAGTTCTTC
clone_size: NA; v_call: TRBV6-6; j_call: TRBJ1-3; d_call: NA; cdr3_aa: CASTRDSGNTIYF; cdr3_nt: TGTGCCAGCACCCGGGACTCTGGAAACACCATATATTTT
clone_size: NA; v_call: TRBV12-3/TRBV12-4; j_call: TRBJ1-5; d_call: NA; cdr3_aa: CASSPRVTDQPQHF; cdr3_nt: TGTGCCAGCAGCCCCCGGGTCACCGATCAGCCCCAGCATTTT
clone_size: NA; v_call: TRBV7-7; j_call: TRBJ2-1; d_call: NA; cdr3_aa: CASSHSRSSYNEQFF; cdr3_nt: TGTGCCAGCAGCCACAGTCGAAGCTCCTACAATGAGCAGTTCTTC
clone_size: few; v_call: TRBV7-8; j_call: TRBJ2-3; d_call: TRBD2; cdr3_aa: CASSPTGAGADTQYF; cdr3_nt: TGTGCCAGCAGCCCAACCGGGGCGGGGGCAGATACGCAGTATTTT
clone_size: NA; v_call: TRBV20-1; j_call: TRBJ2-1; d_call: TRBD2; cdr3_aa: CSAREGLDYNEQFF; cdr3_nt: TGCAGTGCTAGAGAGGGACTAGATTACAATGAGCAGTTCTTC
clone_size: few; v_call: TRBV7-9; j_call: TRBJ2-1; d_call: NA; cdr3_aa: CASSFAGEQFF; cdr3_nt: TGTGCCAGCAGCTTTGCCGGGGAGCAGTTCTTC
clone_size: NA; v_call: TRBV28; j_call: TRBJ2-1; d_call: NA; cdr3_aa: CVSSFGRNEQFF; cdr3_nt: TGTGTCAGCAGTTTTGGTAGGAATGAGCAGTTCTTC
clone_size: NA; v_call: TRBV28; j_call: TRBJ2-5; d_call: TRBD1; cdr3_aa: CASSFPTGKSQETQYF; cdr3_nt: TGTGCCAGCAGTTTTCCGACAGGGAAGTCCCAAGAGACCCAGTACTTC
clone_size: NA; v_call: TRBV6-1; j_call: TRBJ2-3; d_call: TRBD2; cdr3_aa: CASSYRGGDTQYF; cdr3_nt: TGTGCCAGCAGTTACCGGGGGGGAGATACGCAGTATTTT
clone_size: NA; v_call: TRBV28; j_call: TRBJ1-5; d_call: TRBD1; cdr3_aa: CASSPLLHRGNQPQHF; cdr3_nt: TGTGCCAGCAGTCCACTCCTTCACAGGGGGAATCAGCCCCAGCATTTT
clone_size: few; v_call: TRBV3-1; j_call: TRBJ1-1; d_call: NA; cdr3_aa: CASSQGTANFSPEAFF; cdr3_nt: TGTGCCAGCAGCCAAGGGACCGCCAATTTCAGTCCTGAAGCTTTCTTT
clone_size: NA; v_call: TRBV2; j_call: TRBJ2-7; d_call: TRBD2; cdr3_aa: CAVTGGDVTSYEQYF; cdr3_nt: TGTGCAGTCACCGGGGGGGACGTAACTTCCTACGAGCAGTACTTC
clone_size: NA; v_call: TRBV7-8; j_call: TRBJ1-5; d_call: NA; cdr3_aa: CASSFGAAGANQPQHF; cdr3_nt: TGTGCCAGCAGCTTCGGGGCCGCCGGAGCCAATCAGCCCCAGCATTTT
clone_size: many; v_call: TRBV2; j_call: TRBJ2-1; d_call: TRBD1; cdr3_aa: CASSFDRGNEQFF; cdr3_nt: TGTGCCAGCAGTTTCGACAGGGGGAATGAGCAGTTCTTC
clone_size: NA; v_call: TRBV12-3/TRBV12-4; j_call: TRBJ2-1; d_call: NA; cdr3_aa: CASSFPNSYNEQFF; cdr3_nt: TGTGCCAGCAGTTTCCCAAACTCCTACAATGAGCAGTTCTTC
clone_size: few; v_call: TRBV11-3; j_call: TRBJ2-7; d_call: TRBD1; cdr3_aa: CASSRDRRHEQYF; cdr3_nt: TGTGCCAGCAGCCGGGACAGAAGGCACGAGCAGTACTTC
clone_size: NA; v_call: TRBV13; j_call: TRBJ1-2; d_call: NA; cdr3_aa: CASSLDSYGYTF; cdr3_nt: TGTGCCAGCAGCTTGGACAGCTATGGCTACACCTTC
clone_size: few; v_call: TRBV28; j_call: TRBJ2-1; d_call: TRBD1; cdr3_aa: CASSWTGQGKNEQFF; cdr3_nt: TGTGCCAGCAGCTGGACGGGACAGGGGAAGAATGAGCAGTTCTTC
clone_size: many; v_call: TRBV9; j_call: TRBJ1-6; d_call: NA; cdr3_aa: CASSSRVLGESSYNSPLHF; cdr3_nt: TGTGCCAGCAGCTCCAGGGTATTGGGGGAAAGCTCCTATAATTCACCCCTCCACTTT
clone_size: many; v_call: TRBV7-2; j_call: TRBJ2-1; d_call: NA; cdr3_aa: CASSPQTAYNEQFF; cdr3_nt: TGTGCCAGCAGCCCGCAGACAGCATACAATGAGCAGTTCTTC
clone_size: NA; v_call: TRBV7-9; j_call: TRBJ1-2; d_call: NA; cdr3_aa: CASHWGPNYGYTF; cdr3_nt: TGTGCCAGCCATTGGGGGCCTAACTATGGCTACACCTTC
clone_size: few; v_call: TRBV7-3; j_call: TRBJ1-1; d_call: TRBD1; cdr3_aa: CASSSDRGAEAFF; cdr3_nt: TGTGCCAGCAGTTCCGACAGGGGAGCTGAAGCTTTCTTT
clone_size: few; v_call: TRBV5-1; j_call: TRBJ2-2; d_call: NA; cdr3_aa: CASSLVAGPNGELFF; cdr3_nt: TGCGCCAGCAGCTTGGTGGCGGGTCCGAACGGGGAGCTGTTTTTT
clone_size: few; v_call: TRBV28; j_call: TRBJ2-7; d_call: NA; cdr3_aa: CASRPGPDYEQYF; cdr3_nt: TGTGCCAGCAGACCGGGCCCTGACTACGAGCAGTACTTC
clone_size: NA; v_call: TRBV28; j_call: TRBJ1-1; d_call: NA; cdr3_aa: CASSLEARGWDEAFF; cdr3_nt: TGTGCCAGCAGTTTAGAAGCCCGGGGGTGGGATGAAGCTTTCTTT
clone_size: many; v_call: TRBV12-3/TRBV12-4; j_call: TRBJ2-4; d_call: NA; cdr3_aa: CASSLAGLAKNIQYF; cdr3_nt: TGTGCCAGCAGTTTAGCAGGTCTAGCCAAAAACATTCAGTACTTC
clone_size: NA; v_call: TRBV7-2; j_call: TRBJ2-3; d_call: NA; cdr3_aa: CASSLGGAGDTQYF; cdr3_nt: TGTGCCAGCAGCTTAGGAGGAGCCGGCGATACGCAGTATTTT
clone_size: few; v_call: TRBV15; j_call: TRBJ2-1; d_call: NA; cdr3_aa: CATSWGNNEQFF; cdr3_nt: TGTGCCACCAGTTGGGGGAACAATGAGCAGTTCTTC
clone_size: NA; v_call: TRBV27; j_call: TRBJ1-2; d_call: NA; cdr3_aa: CASSSLPGYSYGYTF; cdr3_nt: TGTGCCAGCAGTTCCCTCCCAGGGTATTCCTATGGCTACACCTTC
clone_size: NA; v_call: TRBV6-5; j_call: TRBJ1-1; d_call: NA; cdr3_aa: CASSYSYKVNTEAFF; cdr3_nt: TGTGCCAGCAGTTACTCGTATAAGGTGAACACTGAAGCTTTCTTT
clone_size: few; v_call: TRBV27; j_call: TRBJ2-3; d_call: TRBD2; cdr3_aa: CASSGLAGPTDTQYF; cdr3_nt: TGTGCCAGCAGTGGACTAGCGGGACCCACAGATACGCAGTATTTT
clone_size: NA; v_call: TRBV27; j_call: TRBJ2-1; d_call: TRBD2; cdr3_aa: CASTLQAGREQFF; cdr3_nt: TGTGCCAGCACCCTACAAGCGGGACGGGAGCAGTTCTTC
clone_size: NA; v_call: TRBV5-4; j_call: TRBJ2-3; d_call: TRBD2; cdr3_aa: CASSLGLAAMSTDTQYF; cdr3_nt: TGTGCCAGCAGCTTGGGGCTAGCGGCAATGAGCACAGATACGCAGTATTTT
clone_size: few; v_call: TRBV11-2; j_call: TRBJ2-5; d_call: NA; cdr3_aa: CASQQQETQYF; cdr3_nt: TGTGCCAGCCAACAACAAGAGACCCAGTACTTC
clone_size: few; v_call: TRBV5-5; j_call: TRBJ1-6; d_call: NA; cdr3_aa: CASSLQGPGGSPLHF; cdr3_nt: TGTGCCAGCAGCTTACAGGGACCCGGGGGGTCACCCCTCCACTTT
clone_size: NA; v_call: TRBV7-9; j_call: TRBJ1-2; d_call: NA; cdr3_aa: CASSLNLGVANYGYTF; cdr3_nt: TGTGCCAGCAGCTTAAACCTGGGGGTCGCTAACTATGGCTACACCTTC